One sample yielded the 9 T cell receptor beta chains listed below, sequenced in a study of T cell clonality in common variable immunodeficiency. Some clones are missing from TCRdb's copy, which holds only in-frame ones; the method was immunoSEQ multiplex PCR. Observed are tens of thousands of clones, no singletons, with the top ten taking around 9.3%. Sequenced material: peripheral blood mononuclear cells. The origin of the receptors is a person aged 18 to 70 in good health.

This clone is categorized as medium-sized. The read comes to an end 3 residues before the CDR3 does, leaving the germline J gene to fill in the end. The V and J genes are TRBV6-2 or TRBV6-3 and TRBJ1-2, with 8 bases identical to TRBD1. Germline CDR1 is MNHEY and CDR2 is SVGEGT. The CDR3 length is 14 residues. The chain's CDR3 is CASSYDRGVGGYTF. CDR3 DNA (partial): TGTGCCAGCAGTTATGACAGGGGAGTTGGAGGC.

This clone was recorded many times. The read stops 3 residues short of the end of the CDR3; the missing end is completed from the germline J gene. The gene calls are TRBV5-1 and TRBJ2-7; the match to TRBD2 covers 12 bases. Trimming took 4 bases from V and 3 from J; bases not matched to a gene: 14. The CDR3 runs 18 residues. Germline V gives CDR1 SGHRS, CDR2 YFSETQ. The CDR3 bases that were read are TGCGCCAGCAGCCCGACTACACTCCTAGCGGGGGGGATCTACGAG. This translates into CASSPTTLLAGGIYE. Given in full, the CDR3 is CASSPTTLLAGGIYEQYF.

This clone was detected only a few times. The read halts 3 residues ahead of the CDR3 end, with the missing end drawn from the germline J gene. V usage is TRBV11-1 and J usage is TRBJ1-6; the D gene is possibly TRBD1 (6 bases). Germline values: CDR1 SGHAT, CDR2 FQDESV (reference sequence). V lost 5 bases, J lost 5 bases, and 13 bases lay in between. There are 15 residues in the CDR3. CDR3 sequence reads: CASSPTGQNNSPLHF. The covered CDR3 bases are TGTGCCAGCAGCCCTACCGGACAGAATAATTCACCC.

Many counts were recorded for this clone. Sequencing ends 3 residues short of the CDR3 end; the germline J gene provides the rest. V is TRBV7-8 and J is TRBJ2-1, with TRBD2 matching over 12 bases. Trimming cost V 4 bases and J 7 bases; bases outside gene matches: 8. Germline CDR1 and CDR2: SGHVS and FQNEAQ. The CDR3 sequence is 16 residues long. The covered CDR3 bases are TGTGCCAGCAGCTCCTCTAGCGGGAGGGCCATAAATGAG. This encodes CASSSSSGRAINE. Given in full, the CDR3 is CASSSSSGRAINEQFF.

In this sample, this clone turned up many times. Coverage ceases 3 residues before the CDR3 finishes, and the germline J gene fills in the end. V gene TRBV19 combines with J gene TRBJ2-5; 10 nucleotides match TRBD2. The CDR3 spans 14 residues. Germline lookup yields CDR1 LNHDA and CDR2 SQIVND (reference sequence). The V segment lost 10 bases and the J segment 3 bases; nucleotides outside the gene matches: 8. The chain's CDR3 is CATQSLAGEETQYF. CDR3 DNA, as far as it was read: TGTGCCACACAATCGCTAGCGGGGGAAGAGACC.

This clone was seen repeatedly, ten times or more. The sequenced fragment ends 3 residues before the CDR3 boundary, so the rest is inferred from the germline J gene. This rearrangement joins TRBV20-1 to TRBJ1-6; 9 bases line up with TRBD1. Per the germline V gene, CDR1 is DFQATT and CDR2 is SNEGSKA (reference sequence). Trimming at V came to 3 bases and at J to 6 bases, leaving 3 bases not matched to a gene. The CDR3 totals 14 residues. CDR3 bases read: TGCAGTGCTAGGGGGGACAGGGCTAATTCACCC. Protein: CSARGDRANSP. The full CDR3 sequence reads CSARGDRANSPLHF.

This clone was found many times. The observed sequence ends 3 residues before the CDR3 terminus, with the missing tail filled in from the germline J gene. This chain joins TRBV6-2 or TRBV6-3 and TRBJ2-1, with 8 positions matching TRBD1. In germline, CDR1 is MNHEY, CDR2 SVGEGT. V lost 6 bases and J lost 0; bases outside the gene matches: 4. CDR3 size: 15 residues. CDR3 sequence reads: CASRVTGGSYNEQFF. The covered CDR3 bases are TGTGCCAGCAGAGTTACAGGGGGCTCCTACAATGAG.

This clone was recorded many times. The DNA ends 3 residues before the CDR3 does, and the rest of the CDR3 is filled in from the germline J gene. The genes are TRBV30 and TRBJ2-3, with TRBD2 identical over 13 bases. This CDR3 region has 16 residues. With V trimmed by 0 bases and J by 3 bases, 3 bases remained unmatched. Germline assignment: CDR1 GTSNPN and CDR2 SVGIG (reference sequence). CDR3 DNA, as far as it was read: TGTGCCTGGAGTGTAGGACTAGCGGGAGTAACAGATACG. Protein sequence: CAWSVGLAGVTDT. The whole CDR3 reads CAWSVGLAGVTDTQYF.

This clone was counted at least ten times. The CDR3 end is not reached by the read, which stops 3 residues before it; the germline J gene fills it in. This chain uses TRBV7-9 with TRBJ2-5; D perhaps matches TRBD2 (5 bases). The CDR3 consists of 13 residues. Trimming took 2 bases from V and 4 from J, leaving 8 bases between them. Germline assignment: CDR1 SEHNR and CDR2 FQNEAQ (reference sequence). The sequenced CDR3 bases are TGTGCCAGCAGCTTATACAGCGGAGAGACC. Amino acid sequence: CASSLYSGET. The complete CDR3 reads CASSLYSGETQYF.